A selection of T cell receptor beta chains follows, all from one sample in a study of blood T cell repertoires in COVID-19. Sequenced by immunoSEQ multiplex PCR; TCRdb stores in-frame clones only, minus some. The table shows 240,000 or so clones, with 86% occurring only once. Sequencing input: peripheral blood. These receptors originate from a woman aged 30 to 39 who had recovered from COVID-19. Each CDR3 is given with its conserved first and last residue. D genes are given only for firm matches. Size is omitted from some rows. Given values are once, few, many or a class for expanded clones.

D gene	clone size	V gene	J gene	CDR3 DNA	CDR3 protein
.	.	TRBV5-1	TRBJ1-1	TGCGCCAGCAGCTTGGCCGGGGATGAAGCTTTCTTT	CASSLAGDEAFF
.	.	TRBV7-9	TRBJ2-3	TGTGCCAGCAGCTTACAGGGGATGGCGGGGGCACGCACAGATACGCAGTATTTT	CASSLQGMAGARTDTQYF
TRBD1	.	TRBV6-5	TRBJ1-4	TGTGCCAGCAGAGGGACAGGGATTGAAAAACTGTTTTTT	CASRGTGIEKLFF
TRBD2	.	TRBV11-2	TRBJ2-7	TGTGCCAGCAGCGGGGGACTAGCGGGGGCCACAAGCTCCTACGAGCAGTACTTC	CASSGGLAGATSSYEQYF
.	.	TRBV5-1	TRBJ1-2	TGCGCCAGCAGCTCCGTCCCTATGGAGCGCTACACCTTC	CASSSVPMERYTF
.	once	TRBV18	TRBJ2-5	TGTGCCAGCTCAACACCTTCGGAGACCCAGTACTTC	CASSTPSETQYF
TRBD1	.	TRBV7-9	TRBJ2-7	TGTGCCAGCACCGAGGGTCCCGGACAGGGGTACGAGCAGTACTTC	CASTEGPGQGYEQYF
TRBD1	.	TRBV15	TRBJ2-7	TGTGCCACCAGCAGAGATGGACAGGTCGGTAACGAGCAGTACTTC	CATSRDGQVGNEQYF
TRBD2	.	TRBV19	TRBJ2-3	TGTGCCAGTAGTCCCGTACGGGGGGGCGGCACAGATACGCAGTATTTT	CASSPVRGGGTDTQYF
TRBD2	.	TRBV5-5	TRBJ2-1	TGTGCCAGCAGCTTAGTGGCGGCGGGGGGGCATGAGCAGTTCTTC	CASSLVAAGGHEQFF
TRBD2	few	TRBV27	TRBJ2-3	TGTGCCAGCAGTCCCCGTGGGGGGACTAGTCTTGTCACAGATACGCAGTATTTT	CASSPRGGTSLVTDTQYF
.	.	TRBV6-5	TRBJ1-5	TGTGCCAGCAGAACTGGTTATAGCAATCAGCCCCAGCATTTT	CASRTGYSNQPQHF
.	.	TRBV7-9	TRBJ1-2	TGTGCCAGCAGCTTAGCTCATGTTGGCTACACCTTC	CASSLAHVGYTF
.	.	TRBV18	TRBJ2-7	TGTGCCAGCTCACCATCCGGAGCAGGGTTAGGAGAGCAGTACTTC	CASSPSGAGLGEQYF
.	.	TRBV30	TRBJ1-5	TGTGCCTGGAGCGGGGGGCTGCAGCCCCAGCATTTT	CAWSGGLQPQHF
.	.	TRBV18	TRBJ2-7	TGTGCCAGCTCACCTCAGGGATCAGTACGGTCCTACGAGCAGTACTTC	CASSPQGSVRSYEQYF
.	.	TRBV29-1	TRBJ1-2	TGCAGCGTTGGGACAGCTGCTTTTGGCTACACCTTC	CSVGTAAFGYTF
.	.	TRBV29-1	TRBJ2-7	TGCAGCGTTGTGACAGGAGCCTCCTCCTACGAGCAGTACTTC	CSVVTGASSYEQYF
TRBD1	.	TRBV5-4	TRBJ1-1	TGTGCCAGCAGCAGGGGGCCGACTGAAGCTTTCTTT	CASSRGPTEAFF
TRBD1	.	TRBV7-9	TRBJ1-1	TGTGCCAGCAGCTCAACTACAGGGGGGGGAATGAACACTGAAGCTTTCTTT	CASSSTTGGGMNTEAFF
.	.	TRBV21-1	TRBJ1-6	TGTGCCAGCAGCAAAGATCGAGGAGGAGCGACAGGGAACATCACCTATAATTCACCCCTCCACTTT	CASSKDRGGATGNITYNSPLHF
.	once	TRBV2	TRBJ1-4	TGTGCCAGCAGTCTACAGGGCCTTGGGGAAAAACTGTTTTTT	CASSLQGLGEKLFF
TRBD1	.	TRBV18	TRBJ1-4	TGTGCCAGCTCACCCCGACAGGGTGACGAAAAACTGTTTTTT	CASSPRQGDEKLFF
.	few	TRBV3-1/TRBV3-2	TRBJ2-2	TGTGCCAGCAGCCAAATAGGAGCGCTCACCGGGGAGCTGTTTTTT	CASSQIGALTGELFF
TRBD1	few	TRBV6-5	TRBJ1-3	TGTGCCAGCAGTTGGGACAGAAGTTCTGGAAACACCATATATTTT	CASSWDRSSGNTIYF
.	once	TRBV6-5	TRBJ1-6	TGTGCCAGCAGTTACTCAGGGGCTGCTAATTCACCCCTCCACTTT	CASSYSGAANSPLHF
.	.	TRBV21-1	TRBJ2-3	TGTGCCAGCAGCAATTCGGCGGGGGAAGATACGCAGTATTTT	CASSNSAGEDTQYF
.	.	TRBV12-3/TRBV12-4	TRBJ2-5	TGTGCCAGCAGCCGAGGATCCCAAGAGACCCAGTACTTC	CASSRGSQETQYF
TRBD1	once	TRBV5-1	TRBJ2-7	TGCGCCAGCAGCCAGGGGACAGTTACCTACGAGCAGTACTTC	CASSQGTVTYEQYF
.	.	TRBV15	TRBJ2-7	TGTGCCACCAGCAGAGACCGGTACGAGCAGTACTTC	CATSRDRYEQYF
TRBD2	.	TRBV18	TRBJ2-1	TGTGCCAGCTCACCACCCACACTAGCGGGGTCTTCCTACAATGAGCAGTTCTTC	CASSPPTLAGSSYNEQFF
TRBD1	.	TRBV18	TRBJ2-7	TGTGCCAGCTCACCGAAGGGACAGGGGGCCAACGATTACGAGCAGTACTTC	CASSPKGQGANDYEQYF
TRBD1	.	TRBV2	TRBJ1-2	TGTGCCAGCAGCGGGACAGGGATGTCCGGCTATGGCTACACCTTC	CASSGTGMSGYGYTF
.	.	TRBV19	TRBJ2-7	TGTGCCAGTAGTATAGGAGGGGGTTCCTACGAGCAGTACTTC	CASSIGGGSYEQYF
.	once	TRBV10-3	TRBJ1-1	TGTGCCATCAGTGAGTCGGGGGCGAAGAACACTGAAGCTTTCTTT	CAISESGAKNTEAFF
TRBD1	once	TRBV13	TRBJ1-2	TGTGCCAGCAGCCGCGTACAGGGGAACTATGGCTACACCTTC	CASSRVQGNYGYTF
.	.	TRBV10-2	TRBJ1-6	TGCGCCAGCAGTGAGGGGGCCTACCTCCACTTT	CASSEGAYLHF
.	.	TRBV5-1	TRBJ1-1	TGCGCCAGCAGCTTTCAGGAGAACACTGAAGCTTTCTTT	CASSFQENTEAFF
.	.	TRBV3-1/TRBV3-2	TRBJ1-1	TGTGCCAGCAGCCAAGAGGGGGCCGGGACGGGCACTGAAGCTTTCTTT	CASSQEGAGTGTEAFF
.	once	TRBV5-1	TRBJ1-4	TGCGCCAGCAGCTTTGATTTGAGGTCAGTCCGGCAGACTAATGAAAAACTGTTTTTT	CASSFDLRSVRQTNEKLFF
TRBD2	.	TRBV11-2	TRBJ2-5	TGTGCCAGCAGCTTAGGTCTCCTGGCTAGCGGGGATCAAGAGACCCAGTACTTC	CASSLGLLASGDQETQYF
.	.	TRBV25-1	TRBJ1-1	TGTGCCAGCAGTTTTTCCAAGGGGGAGAACACTGAAGCTTTCTTT	CASSFSKGENTEAFF
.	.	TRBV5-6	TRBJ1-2	TGTGCCAGCAGCACGACAGTTAGGTATGGCTACACCTTC	CASSTTVRYGYTF
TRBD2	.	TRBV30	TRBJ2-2	TGTGCCTGGAGTGTAGCGGGGGGGTACACCGGGGAGCTGTTTTTT	CAWSVAGGYTGELFF
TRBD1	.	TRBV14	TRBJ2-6	TGTGCCAGCAGCCAAGATGATGCCGGGACAGAATTTTCTGGGGCCAACGTCCTGACTTTC	CASSQDDAGTEFSGANVLTF
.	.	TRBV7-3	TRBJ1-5	TGTGCCAGCAGTGCAGGTTCAGGACAGCCCCAGCATTTT	CASSAGSGQPQHF